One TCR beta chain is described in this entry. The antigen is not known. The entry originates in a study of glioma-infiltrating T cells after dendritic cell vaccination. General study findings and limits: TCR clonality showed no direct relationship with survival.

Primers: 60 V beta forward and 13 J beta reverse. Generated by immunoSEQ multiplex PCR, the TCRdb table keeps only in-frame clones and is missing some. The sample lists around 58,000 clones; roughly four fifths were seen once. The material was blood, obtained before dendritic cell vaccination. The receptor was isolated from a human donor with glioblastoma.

CDR3 in amino acids: CASSRPTGGRTEAFF. The CDR3 DNA reads as TGTGCCAGCAGCCGCCCGACAGGAGGACGAACTGAAGCTTTCTTT. V gene TRBV6-5 combines with J gene TRBJ1-1; possibly TRBD1 for D (6 bases). Germline CDR1 and CDR2: MNHEY and SVGAGI. The CDR3 loop spans 15 amino acids. The V end lost 6 bases, the J end lost 5 bases, and 19 bases lay between the germline ends.